This is a list of T cell receptor beta chains from one sample in a study of T cells in localized non-small cell lung cancer. Data came from immunoSEQ multiplex PCR; TCRdb stores just in-frame clones and leaves some out. The sample holds roughly 35,000 clones, 92% seen once. The input for sequencing was peripheral blood, taken before any cancer treatment. These receptors were taken from a female donor older than 55 with stage I lung adenocarcinoma. Each CDR3 is given with its conserved first and last residue. Fields, in order: D gene, J gene, clone size, V gene, CDR3 DNA, CDR3 protein. The D gene is left open where the match is weak. Only part of the rows carry a size: once, few, many, or a class if the clone is expanded.

D: -
J: TRBJ1-1
size: -
V: TRBV7-9
DNA: TGTGCCAGCAGCTTAGCCGTCCCCGCAATTAACACTGAAGCTTTCTTT
CDR3: CASSLAVPAINTEAFF

D: -
J: TRBJ2-2
size: -
V: TRBV7-2
DNA: TGTGCCAGCACCTCCAACGGCTGGGGGGAGCTGTTTTTT
CDR3: CASTSNGWGELFF

D: -
J: TRBJ2-7
size: -
V: TRBV11-3
DNA: TGTGCCAGCAGCTTAGGGAGGGACCAGTACTTC
CDR3: CASSLGRDQYF

D: -
J: TRBJ2-7
size: -
V: TRBV6-1
DNA: TGTGCCAGCAGTGGTCCATTAGGTGGCGAGCAGTACTTC
CDR3: CASSGPLGGEQYF

D: TRBD1
J: TRBJ2-1
size: -
V: TRBV6-1
DNA: TGTGCCAGCAGGGCCACACAGGGGACCCACAATGAGCAGTTCTTC
CDR3: CASRATQGTHNEQFF

D: TRBD1
J: TRBJ2-7
size: -
V: TRBV19
DNA: TGTGCCAGTAGTATTGGTTCGGGACAGGGAGAGTACGAGCAGTACTTC
CDR3: CASSIGSGQGEYEQYF

D: TRBD1
J: TRBJ2-7
size: -
V: TRBV25-1
DNA: TGTGCCAGCAGTGAATCCGGGGGACAGGCCTACGAGCAGTACTTC
CDR3: CASSESGGQAYEQYF

D: TRBD2
J: TRBJ2-5
size: -
V: TRBV5-4
DNA: TGTGCCAGCGGGGCTAGCGGGGGGGGCGAGACCCAGTACTTC
CDR3: CASGASGGGETQYF

D: -
J: TRBJ2-2
size: -
V: TRBV12-5
DNA: TGTGCTAGTGGTTTGGTACAGGGGCCGGGGGTGAACACCGGGGAGCTGTTTTTT
CDR3: CASGLVQGPGVNTGELFF

D: -
J: TRBJ2-3
size: -
V: TRBV6-5
DNA: TGTGCCAGCAGACCGACTAGCACAGATACGCAGTATTTT
CDR3: CASRPTSTDTQYF

D: -
J: TRBJ1-1
size: -
V: TRBV30
DNA: TGTGCCTTCGCCCCCCAGGTAGGATCTGAAGCTTTCTTT
CDR3: CAFAPQVGSEAFF

D: -
J: TRBJ2-6
size: -
V: TRBV10-3
DNA: TGTGCCATCAGTCCCCGGGACGGCAACTCTGGGGCCAACGTCCTGACTTTC
CDR3: CAISPRDGNSGANVLTF

D: TRBD1
J: TRBJ1-1
size: -
V: TRBV7-2
DNA: TGTGCCAGCAGCCCCGGGACAGGGATGAACACTGAAGCTTTCTTT
CDR3: CASSPGTGMNTEAFF

D: -
J: TRBJ2-2
size: -
V: TRBV25-1
DNA: TGTGCCAGCAGTGGAGGACTTAACACCGGGGAGCTGTTTTTT
CDR3: CASSGGLNTGELFF

D: TRBD1
J: TRBJ1-2
size: -
V: TRBV19
DNA: TGTGCCAGTAAGGGGACAGGCCTTACGTTACCCTATGGCTACACCTTC
CDR3: CASKGTGLTLPYGYTF

D: TRBD1
J: TRBJ2-7
size: -
V: TRBV10-3
DNA: TGTGCCACGGTGACAGGGGGCACGGCGGGGGCCAGCTACGAGCAGTACTTC
CDR3: CATVTGGTAGASYEQYF

D: -
J: TRBJ1-1
size: -
V: TRBV19
DNA: TGTGCCACCGAGGGACAAACGAACACTGAAGCTTTCTTT
CDR3: CATEGQTNTEAFF

D: TRBD2
J: TRBJ2-3
size: -
V: TRBV5-1
DNA: TGCGCCAGCAGCTTGGCGGCTAGCGGGGGGGCATCCGATACGCAGTATTTT
CDR3: CASSLAASGGASDTQYF

D: TRBD1
J: TRBJ2-3
size: -
V: TRBV5-1
DNA: TGCGCCAGCGGTCGGACAGGGGGATCTCCCGGCACAGATACGCAGTATTTT
CDR3: CASGRTGGSPGTDTQYF

D: TRBD1
J: TRBJ2-5
size: -
V: TRBV2
DNA: TGTGCCAGCAGTGTGATCAGGGGGTGGGAGACCCAGTACTTC
CDR3: CASSVIRGWETQYF

D: TRBD1
J: TRBJ1-5
size: -
V: TRBV6-1
DNA: TGTGCCAGCAGTGTCACCGGGACAGGCTATAGCAATCAGCCCCAGCATTTT
CDR3: CASSVTGTGYSNQPQHF

D: -
J: TRBJ2-7
size: -
V: TRBV7-6
DNA: TGTGCCAGCAGCTTAGCCGGGGACGGAGACTACGAGCAGTACTTC
CDR3: CASSLAGDGDYEQYF

D: -
J: TRBJ2-6
size: -
V: TRBV6-6
DNA: TGTGCCGCCCGTGATGGGGTCCTCTCTGGGGCCAACGTCCTGACTTTC
CDR3: CAARDGVLSGANVLTF

D: TRBD1
J: TRBJ1-1
size: -
V: TRBV28
DNA: TGTGCCAGCAGCCTACCACCACAGGGGTACACTGAAGCTTTCTTT
CDR3: CASSLPPQGYTEAFF

D: -
J: TRBJ1-2
size: -
V: TRBV19
DNA: TGTGCCAGTAGTATTCGGCGGACCCCACTAAGGGGCGCCTACACCTTC
CDR3: CASSIRRTPLRGAYTF

D: TRBD1
J: TRBJ2-5
size: once
V: TRBV19
DNA: TGTGCCAGTAGTTCCCGGGACAGCCAAGAGACCCAGTACTTC
CDR3: CASSSRDSQETQYF

D: TRBD1
J: TRBJ2-1
size: -
V: TRBV6-1
DNA: TGTGCCAGCAGGGGGGCGGGACAGGGATACAATGAGCAGTTCTTC
CDR3: CASRGAGQGYNEQFF

D: -
J: TRBJ2-6
size: once
V: TRBV5-6
DNA: TGTGCCAGCAGTCTTTCAGGGGCCGGGGCCAACGTCCTGACTTTC
CDR3: CASSLSGAGANVLTF

D: TRBD2
J: TRBJ2-5
size: -
V: TRBV30
DNA: TGTGCCTGGAGTGTAAAGGGACTAGTAGGGGAGACCCAGTACTTC
CDR3: CAWSVKGLVGETQYF

D: -
J: TRBJ2-1
size: -
V: TRBV27
DNA: TGTGCCAGCAGTTTTCTGGGCAATGAGCAGTTCTTC
CDR3: CASSFLGNEQFF

D: -
J: TRBJ2-7
size: -
V: TRBV6-5
DNA: TGTGCCAGCAGTAGGGGAACAGGTGCTTCCTACGAGCAGTACTTC
CDR3: CASSRGTGASYEQYF

D: -
J: TRBJ2-1
size: -
V: TRBV28
DNA: TGTGCAGCGCGAAGCTCCTACAATGAGCAGTTCTTC
CDR3: CAARSSYNEQFF

D: -
J: TRBJ2-1
size: -
V: TRBV2
DNA: TGTGCCAGCAGCCCCCGACAGTCACCGGGGACAAGGGATGAGCAGTTCTTC
CDR3: CASSPRQSPGTRDEQFF

D: TRBD1
J: TRBJ1-2
size: -
V: TRBV5-1
DNA: TGCGCCAGCAGCAAAGGACAGGGGGCAGGAGCGAACTATGGCTACACCTTC
CDR3: CASSKGQGAGANYGYTF